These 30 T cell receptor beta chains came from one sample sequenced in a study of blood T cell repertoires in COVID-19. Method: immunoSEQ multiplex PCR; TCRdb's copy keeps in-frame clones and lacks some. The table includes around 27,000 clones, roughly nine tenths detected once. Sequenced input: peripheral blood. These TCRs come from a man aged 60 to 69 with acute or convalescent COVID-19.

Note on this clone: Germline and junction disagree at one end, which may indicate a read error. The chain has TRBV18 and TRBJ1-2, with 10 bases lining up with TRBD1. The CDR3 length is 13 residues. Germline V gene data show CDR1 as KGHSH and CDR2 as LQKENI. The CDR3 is CASSPGQGYDYTF. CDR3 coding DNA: TGTGCCAGCTCACCGGGACAGGGGTATGACTACACCTTC.

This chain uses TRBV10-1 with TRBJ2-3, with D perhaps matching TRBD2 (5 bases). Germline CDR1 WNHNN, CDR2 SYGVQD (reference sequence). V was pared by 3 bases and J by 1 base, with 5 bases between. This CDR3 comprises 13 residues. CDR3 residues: CASSEAGTDTQYF. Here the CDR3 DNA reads TGCGCCAGCAGTGAAGCGGGCACAGATACGCAGTATTTT.

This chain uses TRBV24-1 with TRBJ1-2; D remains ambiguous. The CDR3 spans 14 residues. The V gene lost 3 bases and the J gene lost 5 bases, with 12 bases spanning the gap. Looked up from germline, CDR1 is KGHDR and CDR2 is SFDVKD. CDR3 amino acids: CATSDPTEKYGYTF. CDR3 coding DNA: TGTGCCACCAGTGATCCAACAGAGAAATATGGCTACACCTTC.

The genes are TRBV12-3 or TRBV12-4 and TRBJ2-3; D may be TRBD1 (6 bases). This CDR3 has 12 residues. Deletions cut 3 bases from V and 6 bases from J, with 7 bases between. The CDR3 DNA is TGTGCCAGCAGTTTGAGGGGGGATACGCAGTATTTT. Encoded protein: CASSLRGDTQYF.

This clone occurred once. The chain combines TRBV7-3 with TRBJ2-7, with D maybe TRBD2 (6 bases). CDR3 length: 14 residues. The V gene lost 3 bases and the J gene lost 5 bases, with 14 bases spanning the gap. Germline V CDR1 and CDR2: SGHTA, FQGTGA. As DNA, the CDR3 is TGTGCCAGCAGCTTCGGAGGGCCGAAGAACGAGCAGTACTTC. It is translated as CASSFGGPKNEQYF.

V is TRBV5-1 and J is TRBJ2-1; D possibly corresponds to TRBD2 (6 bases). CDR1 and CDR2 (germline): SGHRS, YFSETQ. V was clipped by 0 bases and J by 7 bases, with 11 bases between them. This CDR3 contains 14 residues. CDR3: CASSLGLELNEQFF. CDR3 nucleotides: TGCGCCAGCAGCTTGGGACTAGAATTAAATGAGCAGTTCTTC.

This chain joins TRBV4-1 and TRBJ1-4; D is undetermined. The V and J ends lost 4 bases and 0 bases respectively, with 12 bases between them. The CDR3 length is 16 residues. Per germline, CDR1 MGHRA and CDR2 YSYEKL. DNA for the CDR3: TGCGCCAGCAGCCGAGAGCGACTTACAACTAATGAAAAACTGTTTTTT. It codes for CASSRERLTTNEKLFF.

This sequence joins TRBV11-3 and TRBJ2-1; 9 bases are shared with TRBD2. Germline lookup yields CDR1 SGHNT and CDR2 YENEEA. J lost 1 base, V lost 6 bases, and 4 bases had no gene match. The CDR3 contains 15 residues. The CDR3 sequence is CASSESGRSYNEQFF. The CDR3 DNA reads TGTGCCAGCAGTGAGAGCGGGAGGTCCTACAATGAGCAGTTCTTC. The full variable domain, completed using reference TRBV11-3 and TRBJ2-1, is EAGVVQSPRYKIIEKKQPVAFWCNPISGHNTLYWYLQNLGQGPELLIRYENEEAVDDSQLPKDRFSAERLKGVDSTLKIQPAELGDSAVYLCASSESGRSYNEQFFGPGTRLTVL.

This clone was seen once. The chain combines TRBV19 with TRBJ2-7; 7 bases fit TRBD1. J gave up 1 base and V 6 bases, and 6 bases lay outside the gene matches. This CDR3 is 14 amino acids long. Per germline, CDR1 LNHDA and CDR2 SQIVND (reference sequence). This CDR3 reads CASSLGQASYEQYF. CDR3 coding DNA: TGTGCCAGTAGCCTCGGACAGGCTTCCTACGAGCAGTACTTC. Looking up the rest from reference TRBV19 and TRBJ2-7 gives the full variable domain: DGGITQSPKYLFRKEGQNVTLSCEQNLNHDAMYWYRQDPGQGLRLIYYSQIVNDFQKGDIAEGYSVSREKKESFPLTVTSAQKNPTAFYLCASSLGQASYEQYFGPGTRLTVT.

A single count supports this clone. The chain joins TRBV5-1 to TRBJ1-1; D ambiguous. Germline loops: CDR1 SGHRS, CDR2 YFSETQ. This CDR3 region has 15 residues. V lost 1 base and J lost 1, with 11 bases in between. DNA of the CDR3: TGCGCCAGCAGCTTGCAGTCTCCAGAGAACACTGAAGCTTTCTTT. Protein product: CASSLQSPENTEAFF.

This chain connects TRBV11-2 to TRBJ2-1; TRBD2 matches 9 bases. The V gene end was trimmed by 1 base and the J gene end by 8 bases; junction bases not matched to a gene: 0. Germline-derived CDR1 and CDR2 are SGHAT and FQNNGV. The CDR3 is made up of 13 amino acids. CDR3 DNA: TGTGCCAGCAGCTTAGGGACTAGCGATGAGCAGTTCTTC. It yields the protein CASSLGTSDEQFF.

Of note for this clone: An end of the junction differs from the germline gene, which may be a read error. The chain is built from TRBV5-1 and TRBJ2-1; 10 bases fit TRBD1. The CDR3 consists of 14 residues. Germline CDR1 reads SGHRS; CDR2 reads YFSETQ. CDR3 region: CASSLEPRQGAGVF. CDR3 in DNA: TGCGCCAGCAGCTTGGAGCCTCGACAGGGGGCGGGGGTCTTC. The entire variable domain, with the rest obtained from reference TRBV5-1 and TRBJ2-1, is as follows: KAGVTQTPRYLIKTRGQQVTLSCSPISGHRSVSWYQQTPGQGLQFLFEYFSETQRNKGNFPGRFSGRQFSNSRSEMNVSTLELGDSALYLCASSLEPRQGAGVFGPGTRLTVL.

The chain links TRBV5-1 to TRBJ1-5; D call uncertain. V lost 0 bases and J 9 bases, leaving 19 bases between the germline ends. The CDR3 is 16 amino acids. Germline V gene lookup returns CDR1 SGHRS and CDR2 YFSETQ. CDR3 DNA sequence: TGCGCCAGCAGCTTGGGGTCGGGGAGCGCGGCAGGGCCCCAGCATTTT. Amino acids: CASSLGSGSAAGPQHF.

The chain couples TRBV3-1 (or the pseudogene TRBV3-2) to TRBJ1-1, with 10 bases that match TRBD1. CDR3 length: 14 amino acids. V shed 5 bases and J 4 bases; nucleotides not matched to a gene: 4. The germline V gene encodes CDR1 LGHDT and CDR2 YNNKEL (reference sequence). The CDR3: CASSRQGAGTEAFF. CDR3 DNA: TGTGCCAGCAGCAGACAGGGGGCGGGCACTGAAGCTTTCTTT.

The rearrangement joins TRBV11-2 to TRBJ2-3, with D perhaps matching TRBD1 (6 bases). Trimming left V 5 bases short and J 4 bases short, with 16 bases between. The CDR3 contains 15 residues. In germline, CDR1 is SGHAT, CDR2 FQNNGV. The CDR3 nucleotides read TGTGCCAGCAGCCCCCAAGGACAGACATCAGATACGCAGTATTTT. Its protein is CASSPQGQTSDTQYF.

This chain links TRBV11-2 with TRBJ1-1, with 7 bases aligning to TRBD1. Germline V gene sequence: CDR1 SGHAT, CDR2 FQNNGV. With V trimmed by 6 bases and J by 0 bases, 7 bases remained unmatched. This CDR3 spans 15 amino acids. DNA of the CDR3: TGTGCCAGCAGTCGGACAGGCACCATGAACACTGAAGCTTTCTTT. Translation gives CASSRTGTMNTEAFF.

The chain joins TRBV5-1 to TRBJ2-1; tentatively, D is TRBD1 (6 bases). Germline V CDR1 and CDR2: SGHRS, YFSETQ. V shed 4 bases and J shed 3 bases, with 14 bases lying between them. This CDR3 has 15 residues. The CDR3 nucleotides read TGCGCCAGCAGCACCCGGGACATAGACTACAATGAGCAGTTCTTC. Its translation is CASSTRDIDYNEQFF.

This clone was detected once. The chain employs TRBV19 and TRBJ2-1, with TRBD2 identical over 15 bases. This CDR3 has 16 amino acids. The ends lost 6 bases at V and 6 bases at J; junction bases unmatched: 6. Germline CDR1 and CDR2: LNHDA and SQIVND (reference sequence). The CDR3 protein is CASRPSGLAGGNEQFF. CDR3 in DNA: TGTGCCAGTAGGCCCTCGGGACTAGCGGGAGGCAATGAGCAGTTCTTC.

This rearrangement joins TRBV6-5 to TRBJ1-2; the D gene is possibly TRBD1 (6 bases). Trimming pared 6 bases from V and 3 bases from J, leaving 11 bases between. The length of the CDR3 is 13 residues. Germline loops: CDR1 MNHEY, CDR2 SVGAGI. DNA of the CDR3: TGTGCCAGCAGATGGACAGCATACTATGGCTACACCTTC. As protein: CASRWTAYYGYTF.

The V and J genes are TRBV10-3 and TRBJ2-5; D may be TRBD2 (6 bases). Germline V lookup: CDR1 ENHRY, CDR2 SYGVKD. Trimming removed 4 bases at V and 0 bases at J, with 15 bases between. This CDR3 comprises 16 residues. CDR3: CAISAVAGGNQETQYF. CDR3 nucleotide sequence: TGTGCCATCAGTGCTGTCGCTGGCGGGAACCAAGAGACCCAGTACTTC.

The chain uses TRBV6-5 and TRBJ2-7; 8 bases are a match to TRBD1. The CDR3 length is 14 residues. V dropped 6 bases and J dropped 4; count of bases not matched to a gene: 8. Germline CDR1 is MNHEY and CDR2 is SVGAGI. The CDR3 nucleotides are TGTGCCAGCAGCATTTACAGGGGGGTATACGAGCAGTACTTC. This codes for CASSIYRGVYEQYF.

CDR3 DNA sequence: TGTGCCAGCACCATCATGGGACAGGGGCGCCACGAGCAGTACTTC. Protein: CASTIMGQGRHEQYF. The chain is built from TRBV28 and TRBJ2-7, with 10 positions matching TRBD1. V was clipped by 7 bases and J by 5 bases; unmatched bases: 11. Germline assignment: CDR1 MDHEN and CDR2 SYDVKM. The CDR3 is 15 residues long.

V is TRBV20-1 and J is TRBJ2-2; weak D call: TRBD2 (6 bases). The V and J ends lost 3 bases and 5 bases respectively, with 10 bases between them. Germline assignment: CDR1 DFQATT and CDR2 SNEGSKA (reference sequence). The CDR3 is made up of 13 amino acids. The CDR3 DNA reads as TGCAGTGCTAGTGCGGGAACGACCGGGGAGCTGTTTTTT. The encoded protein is CSASAGTTGELFF.

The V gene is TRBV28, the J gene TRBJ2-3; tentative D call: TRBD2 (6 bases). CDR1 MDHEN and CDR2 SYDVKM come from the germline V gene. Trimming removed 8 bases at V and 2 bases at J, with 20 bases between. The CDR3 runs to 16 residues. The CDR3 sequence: CASRGWDSRDTDTQYF. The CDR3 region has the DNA TGTGCCAGCCGCGGTTGGGACTCTCGCGACACAGATACGCAGTATTTT.

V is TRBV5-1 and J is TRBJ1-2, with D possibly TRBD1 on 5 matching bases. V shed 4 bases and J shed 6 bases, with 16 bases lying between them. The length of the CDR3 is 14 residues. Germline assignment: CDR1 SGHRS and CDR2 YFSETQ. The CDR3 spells CASSQLGGLHGYTF. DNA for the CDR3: TGCGCCAGCAGCCAACTGGGGGGTCTCCATGGCTACACCTTC.

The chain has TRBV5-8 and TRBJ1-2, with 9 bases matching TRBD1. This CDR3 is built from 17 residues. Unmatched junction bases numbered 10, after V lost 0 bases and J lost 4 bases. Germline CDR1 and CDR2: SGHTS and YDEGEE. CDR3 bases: TGTGCCAGCAGCTTGGTGGGACAGGGCGGAGACGGCTATGGCTACACCTTC. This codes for CASSLVGQGGDGYGYTF.

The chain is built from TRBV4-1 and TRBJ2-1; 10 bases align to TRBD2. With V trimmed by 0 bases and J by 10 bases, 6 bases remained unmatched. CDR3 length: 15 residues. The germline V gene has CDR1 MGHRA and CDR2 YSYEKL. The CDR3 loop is CASSQDLLAGREQFF. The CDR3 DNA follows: TGCGCCAGCAGCCAAGATCTACTAGCGGGGCGCGAGCAGTTCTTC.

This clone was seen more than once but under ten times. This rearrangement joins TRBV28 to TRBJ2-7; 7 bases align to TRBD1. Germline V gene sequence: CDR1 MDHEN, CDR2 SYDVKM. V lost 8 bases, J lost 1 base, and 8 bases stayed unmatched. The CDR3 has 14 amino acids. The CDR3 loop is CASGGQQPSYEQYF. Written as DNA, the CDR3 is TGTGCCAGCGGGGGACAGCAACCTTCCTACGAGCAGTACTTC.

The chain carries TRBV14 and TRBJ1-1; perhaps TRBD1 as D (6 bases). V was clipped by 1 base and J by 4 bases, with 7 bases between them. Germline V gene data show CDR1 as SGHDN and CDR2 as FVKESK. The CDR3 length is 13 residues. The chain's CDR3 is CASSQGGPTEAFF. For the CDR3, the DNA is TGTGCCAGCAGCCAAGGGGGGCCCACTGAAGCTTTCTTT.

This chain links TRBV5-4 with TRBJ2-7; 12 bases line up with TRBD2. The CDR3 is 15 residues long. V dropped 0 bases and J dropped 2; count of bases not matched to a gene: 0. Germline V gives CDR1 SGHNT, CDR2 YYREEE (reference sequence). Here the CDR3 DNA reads TGTGCCAGCAGCTTGGGACTAGCGGGGGCCTACGAGCAGTACTTC. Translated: CASSLGLAGAYEQYF.